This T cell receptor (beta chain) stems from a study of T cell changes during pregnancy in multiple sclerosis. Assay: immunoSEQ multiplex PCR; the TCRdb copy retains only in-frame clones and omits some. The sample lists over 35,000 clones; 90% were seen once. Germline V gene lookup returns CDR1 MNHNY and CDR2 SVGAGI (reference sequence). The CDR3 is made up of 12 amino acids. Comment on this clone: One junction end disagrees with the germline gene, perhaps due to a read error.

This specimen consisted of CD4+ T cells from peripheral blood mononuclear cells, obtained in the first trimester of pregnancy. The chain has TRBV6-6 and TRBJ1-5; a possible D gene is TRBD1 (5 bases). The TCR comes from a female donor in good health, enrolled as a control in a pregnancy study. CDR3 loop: CASSSRRGGEFF. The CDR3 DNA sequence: TGTGCCAGCAGTTCCCGGCGCGGAGGGGAATTTTTT.